This TCR beta chain is from a study of blood T cell repertoires in COVID-19. Study-level background: Some COVID-19 samples were acute and others convalescent; all came from the United States, Italy and Spain.

Original processing methods: Nucleated cell number was recorded as an estimate derived from reference gene primer amplification. Measured with immunoSEQ multiplex PCR; TCRdb has only the in-frame clones, and not every one. Clonal size and the V and J genes are those of that table, whereas D and trimming came from the DNA. The sample records 50,000 to 55,000 clones, 86% being singletons. The material sequenced was peripheral blood. This sequence was found in an elderly man with acute or convalescent COVID-19.

In DNA form, the CDR3 reads TGCGCCAGCAGCTTGGTTAGCCGAGGTGAAGCTTTCTTT. Protein sequence: CASSLVSRGEAFF. The chain uses TRBV5-1 and TRBJ1-1; D call uncertain. V dropped 0 bases and J dropped 7 bases, with 10 bases sitting between them. The CDR3 runs 13 residues. Germline V lookup: CDR1 SGHRS, CDR2 YFSETQ.